Each of the 22 T cell receptor beta chains below was sequenced from the same sample in a study of PD-1 blockade in classical Hodgkin lymphoma (dated by TCRdb to 2018 to 2020). The library was obtained by the immunoSEQ multiplex PCR assay. Held by TCRdb, this immuneACCESS table contains in-frame sequences only and omits some clones. Under half of the omission traces to an unresolved V gene where checked; the cause of the rest is unknown. The sample table lists about 100,000 clones, approximately 90% of them with a count of one. The top ten hold around 6.6% of the sample. The time point label, as the study defines it: cycle 2 day 1 (C2D1) of nivolumab. All trial patients had relapsed after autologous stem cell transplantation, with cohorts A, B and C differing in prior brentuximab vedotin exposure. Sequencing was performed on peripheral blood mononuclear cells (PBMCs), taken before the second cycle of nivolumab. These receptors came from a human donor with classical Hodgkin lymphoma.

CDR3 bases: TGTGCCAGCAGCGTAGGGGCGGAGGTGGGAGGAGAGACCCAGTACTTC. This gives the protein CASSVGAEVGGETQYF. This chain joins TRBV9 and TRBJ2-5, with a weak D call TRBD2 (6 bases). V shed 0 bases and J shed 4 bases, with 16 bases lying between them. The CDR3 totals 16 residues. The germline V gene has CDR1 SGDLS and CDR2 YYNGEE.

The V gene is TRBV28, the J gene TRBJ2-5, with 9 bases fitting TRBD2. This CDR3 is built from 14 residues. Germline loops: CDR1 MDHEN, CDR2 SYDVKM. The V and J ends lost 6 bases and 5 bases, in that order; junction bases with no gene match: 7. CDR3 DNA sequence: TGTGCCAGCAGCACCGGGACTAGCTACGAGACCCAGTACTTC. Its translation is CASSTGTSYETQYF.

The rearrangement links TRBV9 to TRBJ1-3; D remains unclear. Germline V CDR1 and CDR2: SGDLS, YYNGEE. There are 15 residues in the CDR3. The germline V and J ends were trimmed by 3 bases and 0 bases, with 10 bases remaining between them. DNA of the CDR3: TGTGCCAGCAGCGCCAGGCTGACCTCTGGAAACACCATATATTTT. Amino acid sequence: CASSARLTSGNTIYF.

The genes are TRBV18 and TRBJ2-3; 8 bases are a match to TRBD2. J was trimmed by 1 base and V by 6 bases; bases with no gene match: 6. CDR3 length equals 15 residues. The V gene's germline CDR1 is KGHSH and CDR2 LQKENI. CDR3 loop: CASSGLDLGTDTQYF. As DNA, the CDR3 is TGTGCCAGCTCGGGACTAGATTTGGGCACAGATACGCAGTATTTT.

V and J are TRBV11-2 and TRBJ2-3, with TRBD1 identical over 7 bases. V shed 3 bases and J 4 bases; nucleotides not matched to a gene: 10. The CDR3 sequence is 16 residues long. Germline-derived CDR1 and CDR2 are SGHAT and FQNNGV. The CDR3 protein is CASSFTGDLSADTQYF. The DNA of the CDR3 is TGTGCCAGCAGCTTCACAGGGGACCTAAGTGCAGATACGCAGTATTTT.

The chain employs TRBV5-5 and TRBJ1-2; 9 bases match TRBD1. V lost 3 bases and J lost 7; bases outside the gene matches: 7. Germline assignment: CDR1 SGHKS and CDR2 YYEKEE (reference sequence). This CDR3 contains 14 residues. The CDR3 spells CASSSRTGESGYTF. The DNA for the CDR3 is TGTGCCAGCAGCTCGCGGACAGGGGAGTCTGGCTACACCTTC. Looking up the rest from reference TRBV5-5 and TRBJ1-2 gives the full variable domain: DAGVTQSPTHLIKTRGQQVTLRCSPISGHKSVSWYQQVLGQGPQFIFQYYEKEERGRGNFPDRFSARQFPNYSSELNVNALLLGDSALYLCASSSRTGESGYTFGSGTRLTVV.

V usage is TRBV10-1 and J usage is TRBJ2-7; D perhaps matches TRBD1 (6 bases). The germline V gene encodes CDR1 WNHNN and CDR2 SYGVQD (reference sequence). This CDR3 contains 14 residues. Trimming removed 3 bases from V and 0 bases from J, with 9 bases in between. CDR3 loop: CASSDQGSSYEQYF. CDR3 DNA: TGCGCCAGCAGTGATCAGGGGAGCTCCTACGAGCAGTACTTC.

The chain employs TRBV9 and TRBJ2-6, with D uncertain. Trimming cost V 3 bases and J 0 bases, with 4 bases left between them. CDR3 size: 14 residues. The germline V gene encodes CDR1 SGDLS and CDR2 YYNGEE. This CDR3 reads CASSGTSGANVLTF. CDR3 nucleotides: TGTGCCAGCAGCGGTACCTCTGGGGCCAACGTCCTGACTTTC.

CDR3: CASSWSDSNQPQHF. DNA of the CDR3: TGTGCCAGCAGCTGGAGTGATAGCAATCAGCCCCAGCATTTT. The chain has TRBV6-6 and TRBJ1-5; the D is unclear. V lost 6 bases and J lost 0, with 9 bases in between. The germline gives CDR1 MNHNY, CDR2 SVGAGI (reference sequence). The CDR3 totals 14 residues.

The table lists this clone with a few counts. V is TRBV27 and J is TRBJ2-5; TRBD1 might be the D (5 bases). Between the trimmed V and J ends, which lost 5 bases and 4 bases, there was a span of 11 bases. Germline CDR1 and CDR2: MNHEY and SMNVEV (reference sequence). This CDR3 is 13 amino acids long. The CDR3 loop is CASSRQQGETQYF. Written as DNA, the CDR3 is TGTGCCAGCAGTCGCCAGCAGGGAGAGACCCAGTACTTC.

This chain joins TRBV5-1 and TRBJ1-2, with D unclear. Germline V gene data show CDR1 as SGHRS and CDR2 as YFSETQ. V was trimmed by 4 bases and J by 4 bases, leaving 14 bases between them. There are 14 residues in the CDR3. The CDR3: CASSPDGGSYGYTF. For the CDR3, the DNA is TGCGCCAGCAGCCCAGACGGAGGGAGCTATGGCTACACCTTC.

This rearrangement joins TRBV7-9 to TRBJ1-3; 7 nucleotides agree with TRBD1. Unmatched junction bases numbered 6, after V lost 5 bases and J lost 5 bases. The germline V gene encodes CDR1 SEHNR and CDR2 FQNEAQ (reference sequence). This CDR3 contains 14 residues. This CDR3 reads CASSTDRLRNTIYF. The CDR3 nucleotides read TGTGCCAGCAGCACGGACAGGTTAAGAAACACCATATATTTT.

CDR3 DNA sequence: TGTGCCAGCAGCGTAGGGCGGCTAACAGATACGCAGTATTTT. Translation gives CASSVGRLTDTQYF. The rearrangement joins TRBV9 to TRBJ2-3; D unclear. V lost 0 bases and J lost 3, with 8 bases in between. This CDR3 is built from 14 residues. Germline CDR1 and CDR2: SGDLS and YYNGEE. The complete variable domain, with remaining parts taken from reference TRBV9 and TRBJ2-3, reads DSGVTQTPKHLITATGQRVTLRCSPRSGDLSVYWYQQSLDQGLQFLIQYYNGEERAKGNILERFSAQQFPDLHSELNLSSLELGDSALYFCASSVGRLTDTQYFGPGTRLTVL.

The V gene is TRBV9, the J gene TRBJ2-3; D ambiguous. The CDR3 length is 12 residues. Trimming shortened V by 4 bases and J by 4 bases, and 7 bases separated the two germline ends. Germline V gives CDR1 SGDLS, CDR2 YYNGEE. The CDR3 coding sequence is TGTGCCAGCAGCACGCGCGCAGATACGCAGTATTTT. Translated, it gives CASSTRADTQYF.

V usage is TRBV7-9 and J usage is TRBJ2-1; D unresolved. Deletions cut 1 base from V and 7 bases from J, with 11 bases between. Germline V gene lookup returns CDR1 SEHNR and CDR2 FQNEAQ (reference sequence). This CDR3 is 14 amino acids long. The DNA of the CDR3 is TGTGCCAGCAGCTTAGTTCGTAGCAGGAATGAGCAGTTCTTC. Translating it yields CASSLVRSRNEQFF. The variable domain in full, with the rest retrieved from reference TRBV7-9 and TRBJ2-1, is DTGVSQNPRHKITKRGQNVTFRCDPISEHNRLYWYRQTLGQGPEFLTYFQNEAQLEKSRLLSDRFSAERPKGSFSTLEIQRTEQGDSAMYLCASSLVRSRNEQFFGPGTRLTVL.

This CDR3 is CASSVTPSAGGVETQYF. CDR3 sequence (DNA): TGTGCCAGCAGCGTAACCCCTAGTGCGGGGGGCGTGGAGACCCAGTACTTC. V is TRBV9 and J is TRBJ2-5; 8 bases line up with TRBD2. V gave up 1 base and J gave up 5 bases; unmatched junction bases: 13. This CDR3 contains 17 residues. Germline V gene sequence: CDR1 SGDLS, CDR2 YYNGEE. Drawing the rest from reference TRBV9 and TRBJ2-5, the complete variable domain is DSGVTQTPKHLITATGQRVTLRCSPRSGDLSVYWYQQSLDQGLQFLIQYYNGEERAKGNILERFSAQQFPDLHSELNLSSLELGDSALYFCASSVTPSAGGVETQYFGPGTRLLVL.

The chain has TRBV2 and TRBJ2-5; D gene uncertain. Germline lookup yields CDR1 SNHLY and CDR2 FYNNEI. This CDR3 contains 13 residues. The CDR3: CADTRAFGETQYF. DNA of the CDR3: TGTGCTGACACACGAGCGTTTGGGGAGACCCAGTACTTC.

The V call is TRBV10-1, the J call TRBJ2-2, with 11 bases fitting TRBD2. The CDR3 has 17 residues. The V gene end was trimmed by 0 bases and the J gene end by 4 bases; junction bases not matched to a gene: 4. Germline values: CDR1 WNHNN, CDR2 SYGVQD (reference sequence). CDR3 protein: CASSESLAGGPTGELFF. The CDR3 nucleotides are TGCGCCAGCAGTGAGTCCCTAGCGGGGGGCCCCACCGGGGAGCTGTTTTTT.

The chain links TRBV28 to TRBJ2-5; D perhaps matches TRBD2 (6 bases). CDR3 size: 14 residues. Between the trimmed V and J ends, which lost 6 bases and 1 base, there was a span of 12 bases. In germline, CDR1 is MDHEN, CDR2 SYDVKM. The CDR3 sequence: CASRGGEFQETQYF. As DNA, the CDR3 is TGTGCCAGCAGGGGCGGGGAGTTCCAAGAGACCCAGTACTTC.

The CDR3 DNA follows: TGTGCCAGTAGTATGGGCAGACGACCTCTTTACTATGGCTACACCTTC. Translation gives CASSMGRRPLYYGYTF. The chain joins TRBV19 to TRBJ1-2; D call uncertain. The CDR3 is made up of 16 amino acids. In germline, CDR1 is LNHDA, CDR2 SQIVND (reference sequence). V was cut by 3 bases and J by 3 bases, with 17 bases left in between.

This clone was picked up a small number of times. The chain joins TRBV30 to TRBJ1-1, with D unclear. Deletions cut 3 bases from V and 0 bases from J, with 8 bases between. The CDR3 has 13 residues. The germline gives CDR1 GTSNPN, CDR2 SVGIG (reference sequence). For the CDR3, the DNA is TGTGCCTGGAGCCTGTTGCTGAACACTGAAGCTTTCTTT. This encodes CAWSLLLNTEAFF.

The chain couples TRBV27 to TRBJ2-7; D not certain. Trimming took 5 bases from V and 6 from J, leaving 17 bases between them. In germline, CDR1 is MNHEY, CDR2 SMNVEV (reference sequence). The length of the CDR3 is 14 residues. CDR3 sequence (DNA): TGTGCCAGCAGTAGGGCAGGCGCTCCTTTCGAGCAGTACTTC. It yields the protein CASSRAGAPFEQYF.